This T cell receptor beta chain stems from a study of blood T cell repertoires in COVID-19. Overall study context: There were acute and convalescent COVID-19 samples, and they came from the United States, Italy and Spain. PBMCs, B-cell-depleted T cells, or T cells were the source of the cDNA or gDNA that made up the material.

The CDR3 sequence is 15 residues long. V shed 0 bases and J shed 10 bases, with 18 bases lying between them. Germline V gene sequence: CDR1 LGHNA, CDR2 YNFKEQ. In the source study's methods: Reference gene primer amplification in the assay estimated nucleated cell counts. Some clones are missing from TCRdb's copy, which holds only in-frame ones; the method was immunoSEQ multiplex PCR. V and J calls and clone size are as listed in that table; D and trimming were resolved from the DNA. Counted here are 55,000 to 80,000 clones, around 86% occurring once; the ten biggest clones make up 1%. V gene TRBV4-2 combines with J gene TRBJ1-2; the D gene is possibly TRBD1 (6 bases). The TCR comes from a man aged 65 to 85 with acute or convalescent COVID-19. Material: peripheral blood. The CDR3: CASSQDGGRDTSYTF. CDR3 DNA sequence: TGTGCCAGCAGCCAAGATGGAGGACGGGACACTTCCTACACCTTC.